Reported below is one TCR beta chain. Antigen unknown. The length of the CDR3 is 15 residues. V dropped 7 bases and J dropped 0 bases, with 14 bases sitting between them. Germline V gene data show CDR1 as MNHNY and CDR2 as SVGAGI (reference sequence). These data belong to a study of shared clonotypes between healthy human individuals. Assay: immunoSEQ multiplex PCR; the TCRdb copy retains only in-frame clones and omits some. This sample yields approximately 840,000 clones, of which approximately 97% are seen a single time; about 0.22% belongs to the top ten. General study results and limits: Only blood underwent sampling, and tissue repertoires likely differ.

The naive CD8 subset, CD45RO-negative cells positively selected for CCR7, excluded terminally differentiated effector memory CD45RA+ cells. The sequenced material came from naive CD8+ T cells sorted from blood. V gene TRBV6-6 combines with J gene TRBJ2-3, with D perhaps TRBD1 or TRBD2 (5 bases each). This TCR was sampled from a man aged 25 to 45 in good health. The CDR3 DNA reads as TGTGCCAGCACCACGGGGCCCAGGAGCACAGATACGCAGTATTTT. This gives the protein CASTTGPRSTDTQYF.